The present T cell receptor beta chain was sequenced within a study of shared clonotypes between healthy human individuals (dated by TCRdb to the early 2020s). Turning to the overall study: The cohort included three men and a couple of women between 18 and 49 years of age. Between about 0.85 and 8.9 billion PBMCs per donor were obtained by leukapheresis. To increase sequencing depth and limit assay-specific biases, TCR repertoire library preparation and sequencing were carried out by different laboratories using diverse techniques. To estimate repertoire size and how much clonotype sharing occurs between individuals, the study deeply sequenced the blood TCR repertoires of 4 to 6 healthy adults. For each donor, CD4 naive and CD4 memory were each given three plates, CD8 naive was given two plates, and CD8 memory was given one plate.

Comments on this clone: The antigen it binds to is not known. The input lacks base qualities; no much larger clone sits a single base away.

The donors were healthy, HIV-negative adults who had no recently reported acute infections or vaccinations. Only Caucasian adults living in Nashville, Tennessee, USA were represented among the donors. CD4+ T cells were enriched by magnetic negative selection, after which naive cells were positively selected on CD45RA and the negative fraction was taken as the memory subset. After blood collection by leukapheresis, PBMCs were isolated using Ficoll-Histopaque density gradient centrifugation and then cryopreserved in the vapor phase of liquid nitrogen. Purity and quantity of every magnetically sorted T cell population were checked by analytical flow cytometry. Genomic DNA was isolated from every sorted fraction and measured by UV absorbance on a Nanodrop 2000c. Using the deep immunoSEQ assay, multiplex PCR amplified TCR CDR3 regions from genomic DNA. For each cell subset, the extracted genomic DNA was distributed evenly across all wells of several immunoSEQ 96-well plates, and each plate served as one replicate. For sorted subsets, each replicate PCR was loaded with around 220 ng genomic DNA, equivalent to some 27,000 T cell genomes. Purified libraries were quantified with a Qubit 3.0 fluorometer, sized on a Bioanalyzer 2100, and re-quantified with the KAPA Library Quantification kit. A separate single-read 150-cycle Illumina NextSeq 550 flow cell was used to sequence each immunoSEQ 96-well plate. The authors' pipeline ran thus. The immunoSEQ output contained only junctional sequences without quality scores, so filtering could not match that applied to full-length reads. Sequences were annotated with PyIR, a Python wrapper for IgBLAST v1.9, using IMGT germline references to assign V/J genes and CDR3. Any read was removed if the V/J assignment was weak (E-value above 1e-6), the CDR3 was missing, or the read contained stop codons, out-of-frame junctions, or ambiguous translated residues. V3J clonotypes were defined as sequences sharing an identical inferred V gene, J gene, and CDR3 amino acid sequence. Percentage overlap between repertoires was calculated by dividing the number of shared unique clonotypes by the size of the smaller repertoire. RTK rarefaction, the Chao1 estimator, and Recon v2.1 estimates of unobserved clonotypes were used to assess repertoire richness. OLGA was used to compute generation probabilities for all TCRbeta clonotypes that the gDNA method yielded from a few donors. The clones in this table, taken by TCRdb from immuneACCESS, are in-frame only. Not every clone is retained; where verified, under half of the shortfall comes from an unresolved V gene, and the cause of the rest is unknown. V, J and clone size were drawn from that table, and D and trimming were deduced from the DNA. The sample table holds approximately 980,000 clones, of which about 80% were seen once. The ten largest clones capture approximately 1.5% of the sample.

Study-wide conclusions, independent of this receptor: Across a handful of donors, around 5% of naive CD4, approximately 3.6% of naive CD8, 2% to 2.5% of memory CD4, and about 0.44% of memory CD8 clonotypes were shared. The genetic and exposure-history diversity represented was limited by the small number of donors. Larger estimated clonotype richness was generally found for naive subsets than for memory subsets. Only blood was sampled, and tissue TCR repertoires likely differ from those in blood. Compared with non-shared clonotypes, clonotypes shared by all four sorted-subset donors had higher generation probabilities. Based on pairwise subsampling, the degree of clonotype sharing among donors was expected to be affected by sequencing depth. Incomplete sequencing was indicated by rarefaction of sorted-subset datasets, despite the large sequencing depth.

The sample was memory CD4+ T cells sorted from blood. The meaning of the sample's cell subset or site label: CD45RA-negative fraction. The clonotype originates from a man younger than 35 in good health.

DNA sequence: TGCGCCAGCAGCTCGGACATATACAATGAGCAGTTCTTC. Translated, this is CASSSDIYNEQFF. The chain couples TRBV5-1 to TRBJ2-1, with TRBD1 perhaps the D gene, on 5 matching bases. According to the germline V gene, CDR1 reads SGHRS and CDR2 reads YFSETQ. The cysteine opens and the phenylalanine closes a CDR3 of 13 amino acids. Only the CDR3 DNA stays, 39 bases, in frame from base 1. Between the V and J ends, shortened by 3 bases and 4 bases respectively, the junction contains 8 bases. Where the CDR3 stops, the reference TRBV5-1 and TRBJ2-1 genes take over; the full variable domain is KAGVTQTPRYLIKTRGQQVTLSCSPISGHRSVSWYQQTPGQGLQFLFEYFSETQRNKGNFPGRFSGRQFSNSRSEMNVSTLELGDSALYLCASSSDIYNEQFFGPGTRLTVL.